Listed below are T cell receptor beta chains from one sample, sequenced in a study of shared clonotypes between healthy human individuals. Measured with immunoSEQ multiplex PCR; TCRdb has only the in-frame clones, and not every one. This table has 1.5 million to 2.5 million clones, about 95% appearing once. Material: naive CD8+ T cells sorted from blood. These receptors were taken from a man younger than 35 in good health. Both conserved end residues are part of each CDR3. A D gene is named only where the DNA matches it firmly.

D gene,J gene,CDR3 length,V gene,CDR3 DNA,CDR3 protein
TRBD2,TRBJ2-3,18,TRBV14,TGTGCCAGCAGCCAAGATATGACGGGAGGCCCTAGCACAGATACGCAGTATTTT,CASSQDMTGGPSTDTQYF
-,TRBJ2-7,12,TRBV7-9,TGTGCCAGCAGCTCCACAGGATACGAGCAGTACTTC,CASSSTGYEQYF
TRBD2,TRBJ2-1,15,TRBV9,TGTGCCAGCAGCGCCGGACTAGCGGGGACCAATGAGCAGTTCTTC,CASSAGLAGTNEQFF
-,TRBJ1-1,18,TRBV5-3,TGTGCCAGAAGCTTGGAGTCACTAGGGTTGAGACCCCTGATTGAAGCTTTCTTT,CARSLESLGLRPLIEAFF
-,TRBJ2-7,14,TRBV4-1,TGCGCCAGCAGCCAAGTTGGGGGCGCGTACGAGCAGTACTTC,CASSQVGGAYEQYF
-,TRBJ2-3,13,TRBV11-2,TGTGCCAGCAGCTTAATAGCAGGGGATACGCAGTATTTT,CASSLIAGDTQYF
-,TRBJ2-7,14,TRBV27,TGTGCCAGCAGTTTATACTCAACCTTCTACGAGCAGTACTTC,CASSLYSTFYEQYF
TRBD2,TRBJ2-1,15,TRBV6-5,TGTGCCAGCAGTTACAATGCCGGGAGGGACTATGAGCAGTTCTTC,CASSYNAGRDYEQFF
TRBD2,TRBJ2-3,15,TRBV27,TGTGCCAGCAGTTTCTTTCGAGCGGGGGCAGATACGCAGTATTTT,CASSFFRAGADTQYF
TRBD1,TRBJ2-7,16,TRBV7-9,TGTGCCAGCAGCCTATCCCCGGGACAGAGCCCCTACGAGCAGTACTTC,CASSLSPGQSPYEQYF